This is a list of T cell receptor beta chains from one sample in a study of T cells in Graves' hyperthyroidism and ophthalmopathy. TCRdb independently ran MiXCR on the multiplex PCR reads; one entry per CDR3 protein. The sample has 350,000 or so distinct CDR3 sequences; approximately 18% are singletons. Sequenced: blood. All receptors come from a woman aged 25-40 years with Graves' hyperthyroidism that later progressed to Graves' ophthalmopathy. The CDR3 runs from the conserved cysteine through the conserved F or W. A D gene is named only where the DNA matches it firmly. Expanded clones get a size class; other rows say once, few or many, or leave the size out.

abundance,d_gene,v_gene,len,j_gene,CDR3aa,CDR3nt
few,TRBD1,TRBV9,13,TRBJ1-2,CASSAAGTGKDTF,TGTGCCAGCAGCGCCGCCGGGACAGGGAAAGACACCTTC
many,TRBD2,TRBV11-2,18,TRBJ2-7,CASSAGRATSGSGYEQYF,TGTGCCAGCAGCGCCGGCAGGGCTACTAGCGGGAGTGGGTACGAGCAGTACTTC
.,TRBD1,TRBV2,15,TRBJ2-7,CASSGGDRGSLEQYF,TGTGCCAGCAGTGGGGGGGACAGGGGATCGCTCGAGCAGTACTTC
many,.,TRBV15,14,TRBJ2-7,CATSKVISTYEQYF,TGTGCCACCAGCAAGGTTATCAGTACCTACGAGCAGTACTTC
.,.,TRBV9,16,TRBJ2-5,CASSVVSAGGMETQYF,TGTGCCAGCAGCGTAGTGTCGGCAGGGGGGATGGAGACCCAGTACTTC
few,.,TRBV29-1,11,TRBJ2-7,CSVNRWVEQYF,TGCAGCGTTAACCGGTGGGTCGAGCAGTACTTC
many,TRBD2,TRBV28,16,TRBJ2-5,CASSLTASGNEETQYF,TGTGCCAGCAGTTTAACGGCTAGCGGGAACGAAGAGACCCAGTACTTC
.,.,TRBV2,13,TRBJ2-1,CASSETGNNEQFF,TGTGCCAGCAGTGAAACAGGGAATAATGAGCAGTTCTTC
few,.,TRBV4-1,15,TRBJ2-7,CASSPQDGGSYEQYF,TGCGCCAGCAGCCCCCAGGACGGGGGCTCCTACGAGCAGTACTTC
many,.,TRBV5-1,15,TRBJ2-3,CASSRANPSTDTQYF,TGCGCCAGCAGCCGAGCAAATCCTAGCACAGATACGCAGTATTTT
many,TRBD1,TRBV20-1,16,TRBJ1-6,CSARVTGGSYNSPLHF,TGCAGTGCTAGAGTTACAGGGGGATCTTATAATTCACCCCTCCACTTT
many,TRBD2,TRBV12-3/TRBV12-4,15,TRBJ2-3,CASSPGRGGTDTQYF,TGTGCCAGCAGCCCTGGGCGGGGGGGCACAGATACGCAGTATTTT
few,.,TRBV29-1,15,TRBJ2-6,CSVEIVRSGANVLTF,TGCAGCGTTGAAATAGTACGCTCTGGGGCCAACGTCCTGACTTTC
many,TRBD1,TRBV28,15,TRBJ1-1,CASSPTGTGVTEAFF,TGTGCCAGCAGTCCGACCGGGACAGGGGTGACTGAAGCTTTCTTT
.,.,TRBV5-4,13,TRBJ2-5,CASSPLGQETQYF,TGTGCCAGCAGCCCGTTAGGGCAAGAGACCCAGTACTTC
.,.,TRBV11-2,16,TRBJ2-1,CASSLAGPPSYNEQFF,TGTGCCAGCAGCTTAGCGGGCCCACCCTCCTACAATGAGCAGTTCTTC
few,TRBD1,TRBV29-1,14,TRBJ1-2,CSVEVRGLGYGYTF,TGCAGCGTTGAAGTTAGGGGGCTTGGCTATGGCTACACCTTC
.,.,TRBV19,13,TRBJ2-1,CASSIVLRNEQFF,TGTGCCAGTAGTATAGTATTAAGGAATGAGCAGTTCTTC
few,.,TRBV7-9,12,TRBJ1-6,CASSPGPSPLHF,TGTGCCAGCAGCCCGGGACCTTCACCCCTCCACTTT
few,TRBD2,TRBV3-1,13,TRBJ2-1,CASSQAFGGREFF,TGTGCCAGCAGCCAAGCATTTGGCGGGAGAGAGTTCTTC
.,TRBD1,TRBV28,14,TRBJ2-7,CASSEQGPTYEQYF,TGTGCCAGCAGTGAACAGGGGCCCACCTACGAGCAGTACTTC
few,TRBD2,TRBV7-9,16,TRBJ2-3,CASSSIAGEFPDTQYF,TGTGCCAGCAGTTCGATAGCGGGAGAGTTCCCAGATACGCAGTATTTT
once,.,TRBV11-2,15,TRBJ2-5,CASSLVNGLGETQYF,TGTGCCAGCAGCTTAGTAAACGGTCTAGGGGAGACCCAGTACTTC
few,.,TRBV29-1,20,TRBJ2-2,CSARGGNPEKDGRNTGELFF,TGCAGCGCGAGAGGAGGAAACCCCGAAAAGGATGGAAGAAACACCGGGGAGCTGTTTTTT
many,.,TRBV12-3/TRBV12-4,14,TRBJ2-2,CASTNAGLPGELFF,TGTGCCAGCACCAACGCGGGCTTACCCGGGGAGCTGTTTTTT
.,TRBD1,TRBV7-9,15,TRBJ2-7,CASSGRTGGFHEQYF,TGTGCCAGCAGCGGGCGGACAGGGGGTTTCCACGAGCAGTACTTC
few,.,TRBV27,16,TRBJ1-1,CASSPSWGDMNTEAFF,TGTGCCAGCAGTCCATCCTGGGGTGATATGAACACTGAAGCTTTCTTT
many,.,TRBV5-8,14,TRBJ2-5,CASSLAWTEETQYF,TGTGCCAGCAGCTTGGCCTGGACAGAAGAGACCCAGTACTTC
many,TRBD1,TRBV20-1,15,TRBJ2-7,CSAKSPTGFAIEQYF,TGCAGTGCTAAATCACCGACAGGGTTCGCGATCGAGCAGTACTTC
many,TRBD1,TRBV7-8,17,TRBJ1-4,CASSPLLGQGRLEKLFF,TGTGCCAGCAGCCCTCTATTAGGACAGGGACGGTTAGAAAAACTGTTTTTT
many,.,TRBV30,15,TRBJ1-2,CAWSVRRGYYYGYTF,TGTGCCTGGAGTGTACGGCGGGGTTACTACTATGGCTACACCTTC
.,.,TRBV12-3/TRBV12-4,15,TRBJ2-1,CASSSPGSGSNEQFF,TGTGCCAGCAGTTCTCCGGGAAGCGGCAGCAATGAGCAGTTCTTC
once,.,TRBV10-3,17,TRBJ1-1,CAISESSGGPSNTEAFF,TGTGCCATCAGTGAGAGCTCCGGGGGCCCGTCGAACACTGAAGCTTTCTTT
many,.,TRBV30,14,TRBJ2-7,CAWSVLGTAFRQYF,TGTGCCTGGAGTGTATTGGGGACCGCTTTTCGGCAGTACTTC
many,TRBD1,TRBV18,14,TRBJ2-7,CASSPWQGVDEQYF,TGTGCCAGCTCACCATGGCAGGGGGTCGACGAGCAGTACTTC
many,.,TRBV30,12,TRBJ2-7,CAWSLVAYEQYF,TGTGCCTGGAGTCTTGTCGCCTACGAGCAGTACTTC
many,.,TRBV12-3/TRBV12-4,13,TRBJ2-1,CASSLLGGNEQFF,TGTGCCAGCAGTTTATTAGGGGGGAATGAGCAGTTCTTC
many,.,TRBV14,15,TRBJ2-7,CASSQTGWSSYEQYF,TGTGCCAGCAGCCAGACCGGATGGAGCTCCTACGAGCAGTACTTC